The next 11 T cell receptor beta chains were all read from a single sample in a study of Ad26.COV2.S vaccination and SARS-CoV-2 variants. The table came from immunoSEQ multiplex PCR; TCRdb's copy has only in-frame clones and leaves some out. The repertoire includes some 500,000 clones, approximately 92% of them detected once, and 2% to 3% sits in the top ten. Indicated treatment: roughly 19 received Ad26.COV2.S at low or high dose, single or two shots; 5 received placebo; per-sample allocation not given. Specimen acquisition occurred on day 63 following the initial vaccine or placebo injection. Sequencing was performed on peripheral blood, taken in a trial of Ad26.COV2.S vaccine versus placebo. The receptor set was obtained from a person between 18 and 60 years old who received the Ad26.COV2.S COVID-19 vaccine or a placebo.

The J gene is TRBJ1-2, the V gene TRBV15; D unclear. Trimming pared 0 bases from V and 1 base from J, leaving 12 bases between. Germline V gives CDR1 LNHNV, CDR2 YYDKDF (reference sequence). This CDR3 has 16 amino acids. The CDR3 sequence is CATSRDLRGSNYGYTF. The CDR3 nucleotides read TGTGCCACCAGCAGAGATCTAAGAGGCAGTAACTATGGCTACACCTTC. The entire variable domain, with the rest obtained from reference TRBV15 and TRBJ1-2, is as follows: DAMVIQNPRYQVTQFGKPVTLSCSQTLNHNVMYWYQQKSSQAPKLLFHYYDKDFNNEADTPDNFQSRRPNTSFCFLDIRSPGLGDTAMYLCATSRDLRGSNYGYTFGSGTRLTVV.

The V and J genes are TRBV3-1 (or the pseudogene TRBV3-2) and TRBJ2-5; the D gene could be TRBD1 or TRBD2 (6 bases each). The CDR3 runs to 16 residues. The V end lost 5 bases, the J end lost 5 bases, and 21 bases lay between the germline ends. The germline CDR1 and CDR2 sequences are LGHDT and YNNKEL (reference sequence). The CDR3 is CASSFRRAGVGETQYF. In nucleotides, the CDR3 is TGTGCCAGCAGCTTCCGGAGGGCAGGGGTCGGGGAGACCCAGTACTTC.

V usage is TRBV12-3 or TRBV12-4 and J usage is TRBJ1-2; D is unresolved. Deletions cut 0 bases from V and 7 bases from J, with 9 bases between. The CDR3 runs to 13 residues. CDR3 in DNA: TGTGCCAGCAGTTTAGCCAGCTGGGGTGGCTACACCTTC. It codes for CASSLASWGGYTF.

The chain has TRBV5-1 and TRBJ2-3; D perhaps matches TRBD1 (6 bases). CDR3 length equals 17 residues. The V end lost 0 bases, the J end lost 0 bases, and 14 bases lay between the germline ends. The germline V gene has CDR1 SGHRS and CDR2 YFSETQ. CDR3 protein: CASSLADPGTSTDTQYF. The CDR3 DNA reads TGCGCCAGCAGCTTGGCCGACCCCGGGACAAGCACAGATACGCAGTATTTT. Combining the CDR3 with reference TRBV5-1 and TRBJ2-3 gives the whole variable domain KAGVTQTPRYLIKTRGQQVTLSCSPISGHRSVSWYQQTPGQGLQFLFEYFSETQRNKGNFPGRFSGRQFSNSRSEMNVSTLELGDSALYLCASSLADPGTSTDTQYFGPGTRLTVL.

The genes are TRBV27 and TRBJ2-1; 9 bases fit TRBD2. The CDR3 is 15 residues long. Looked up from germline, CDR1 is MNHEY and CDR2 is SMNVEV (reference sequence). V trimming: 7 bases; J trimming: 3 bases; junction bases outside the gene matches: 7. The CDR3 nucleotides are TGTGCCAGCACGCCCCAGCGGGAGGTCTACAATGAGCAGTTCTTC. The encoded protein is CASTPQREVYNEQFF.

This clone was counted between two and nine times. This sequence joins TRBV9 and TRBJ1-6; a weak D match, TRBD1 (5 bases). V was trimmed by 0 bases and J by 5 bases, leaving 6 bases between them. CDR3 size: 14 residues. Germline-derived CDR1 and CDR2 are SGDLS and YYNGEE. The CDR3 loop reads CASSVEQDNSPLHF. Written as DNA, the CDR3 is TGTGCCAGCAGCGTAGAACAGGATAATTCACCCCTCCACTTT.

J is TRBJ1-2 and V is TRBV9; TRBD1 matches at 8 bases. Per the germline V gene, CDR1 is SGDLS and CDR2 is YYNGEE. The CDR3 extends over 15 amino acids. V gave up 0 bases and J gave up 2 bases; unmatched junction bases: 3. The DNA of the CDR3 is TGTGCCAGCAGCGTAGGGAGACAGGGGAACTATGGCTACACCTTC. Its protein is CASSVGRQGNYGYTF.

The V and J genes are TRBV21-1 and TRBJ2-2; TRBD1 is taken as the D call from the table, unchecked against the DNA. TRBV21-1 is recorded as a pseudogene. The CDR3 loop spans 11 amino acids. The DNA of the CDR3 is TGTGCCAGCAAGGACAGCGGGGAGCTGTTTTTT. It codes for CASKDSGELFF.

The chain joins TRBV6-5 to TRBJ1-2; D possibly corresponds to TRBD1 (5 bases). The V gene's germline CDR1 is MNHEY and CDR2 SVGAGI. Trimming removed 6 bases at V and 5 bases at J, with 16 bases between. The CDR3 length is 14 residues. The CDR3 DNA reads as TGTGCCAGCAGGTTAGGGCAGGGTTGGTATGGCTACACCTTC. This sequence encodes CASRLGQGWYGYTF.

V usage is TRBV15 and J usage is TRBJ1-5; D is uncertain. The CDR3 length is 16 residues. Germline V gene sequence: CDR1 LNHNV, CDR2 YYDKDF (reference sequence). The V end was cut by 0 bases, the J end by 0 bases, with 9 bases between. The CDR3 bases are TGTGCCACCAGCAGAGATAGAGTTCATAGCAATCAGCCCCAGCATTTT. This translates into CATSRDRVHSNQPQHF. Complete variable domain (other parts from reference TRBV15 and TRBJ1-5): DAMVIQNPRYQVTQFGKPVTLSCSQTLNHNVMYWYQQKSSQAPKLLFHYYDKDFNNEADTPDNFQSRRPNTSFCFLDIRSPGLGDTAMYLCATSRDRVHSNQPQHFGDGTRLSIL.

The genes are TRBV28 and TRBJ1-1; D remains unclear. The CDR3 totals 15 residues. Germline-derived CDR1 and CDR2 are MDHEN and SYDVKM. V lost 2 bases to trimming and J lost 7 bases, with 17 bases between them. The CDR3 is CASSLRLASLGEAFF. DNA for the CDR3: TGTGCCAGCAGTTTACGTCTGGCCTCACTGGGTGAAGCTTTCTTT. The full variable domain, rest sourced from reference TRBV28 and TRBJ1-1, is DVKVTQSSRYLVKRTGEKVFLECVQDMDHENMFWYRQDPGLGLRLIYFSYDVKMKEKGDIPEGYSVSREKKERFSLILESASTNQTSMYLCASSLRLASLGEAFFGQGTRLTVV.